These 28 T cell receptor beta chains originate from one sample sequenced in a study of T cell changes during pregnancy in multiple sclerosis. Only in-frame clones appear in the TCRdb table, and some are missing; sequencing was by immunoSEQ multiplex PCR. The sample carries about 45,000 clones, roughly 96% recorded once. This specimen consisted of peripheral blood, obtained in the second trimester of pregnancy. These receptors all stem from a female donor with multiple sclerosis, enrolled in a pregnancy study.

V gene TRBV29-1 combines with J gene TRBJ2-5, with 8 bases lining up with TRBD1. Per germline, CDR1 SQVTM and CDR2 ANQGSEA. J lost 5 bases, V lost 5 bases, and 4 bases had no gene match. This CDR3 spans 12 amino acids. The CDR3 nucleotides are TGCAGCGTTAGACAGGGGTTGGAGACCCAGTACTTC. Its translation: CSVRQGLETQYF.

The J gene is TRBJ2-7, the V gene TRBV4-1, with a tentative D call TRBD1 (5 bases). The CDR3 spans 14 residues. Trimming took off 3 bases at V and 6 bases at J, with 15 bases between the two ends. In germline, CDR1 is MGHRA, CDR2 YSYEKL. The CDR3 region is CASSQWGVATEQYF. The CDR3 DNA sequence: TGCGCCAGCAGCCAGTGGGGCGTTGCGACCGAGCAGTACTTC.

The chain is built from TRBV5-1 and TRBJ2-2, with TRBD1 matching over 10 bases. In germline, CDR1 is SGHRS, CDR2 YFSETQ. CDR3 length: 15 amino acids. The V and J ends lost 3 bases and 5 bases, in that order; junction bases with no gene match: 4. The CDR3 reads CASSWGQGSTGELFF. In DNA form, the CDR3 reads TGCGCCAGCAGCTGGGGACAGGGGTCGACCGGGGAGCTGTTTTTT.

CDR3 in amino acids: CSVVPGGTDTQYF. The CDR3 DNA follows: TGCAGCGTTGTCCCGGGGGGCACAGATACGCAGTATTTT. The V and J genes are TRBV29-1 and TRBJ2-3; tentatively, D is TRBD2 (6 bases). The CDR3 totals 13 residues. CDR1 SQVTM and CDR2 ANQGSEA come from the germline V gene. The V end was cut by 4 bases, the J end by 1 base, with 9 bases between.

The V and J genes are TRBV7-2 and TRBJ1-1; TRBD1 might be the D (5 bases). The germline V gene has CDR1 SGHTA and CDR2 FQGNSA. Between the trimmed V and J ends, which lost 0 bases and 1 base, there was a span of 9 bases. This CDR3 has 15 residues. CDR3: CASSLAGGTNTEAFF. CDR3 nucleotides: TGTGCCAGCAGCTTAGCGGGGGGTACGAACACTGAAGCTTTCTTT.

In nucleotides, the CDR3 is TGTGCCAGCAGTGGGGGGGGGTCGAATGAAAAACTGTTTTTT. Encoded protein: CASSGGGSNEKLFF. The gene calls are TRBV2 and TRBJ1-4, with TRBD1 as a possible D gene (5 bases). CDR1 and CDR2 from the germline V gene are SNHLY and FYNNEI. This CDR3 is 14 amino acids long. Trimming took off 4 bases at V and 5 bases at J, with 11 bases between the two ends. The complete variable domain, with remaining parts taken from reference TRBV2 and TRBJ1-4, reads EPEVTQTPSHQVTQMGQEVILRCVPISNHLYFYWYRQILGQKVEFLVSFYNNEISEKSEIFDDQFSVERPDGSNFTLKIRSTKLEDSAMYFCASSGGGSNEKLFFGSGTQLSVL.

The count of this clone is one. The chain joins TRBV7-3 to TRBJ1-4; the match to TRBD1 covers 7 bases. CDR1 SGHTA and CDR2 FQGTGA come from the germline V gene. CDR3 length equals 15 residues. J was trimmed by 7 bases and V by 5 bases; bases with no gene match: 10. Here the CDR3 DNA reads TGTGCCAGCAGCCCTACCGGGACAGTAGGTGAAAAACTGTTTTTT. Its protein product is CASSPTGTVGEKLFF.

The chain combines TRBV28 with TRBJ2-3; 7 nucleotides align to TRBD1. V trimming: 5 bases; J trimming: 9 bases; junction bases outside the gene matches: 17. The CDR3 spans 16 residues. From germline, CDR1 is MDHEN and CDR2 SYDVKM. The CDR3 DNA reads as TGTGCCAGCAGTCCACCCCCACAGGGGCGCGGTGGGACGCAGTATTTT. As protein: CASSPPPQGRGGTQYF.

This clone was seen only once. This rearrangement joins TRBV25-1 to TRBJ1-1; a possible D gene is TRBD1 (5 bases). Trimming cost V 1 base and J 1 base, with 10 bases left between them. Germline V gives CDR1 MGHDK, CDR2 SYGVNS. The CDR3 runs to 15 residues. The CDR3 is CASSELTAPNTEAFF. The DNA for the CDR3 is TGTGCCAGCAGTGAATTGACAGCCCCGAACACTGAAGCTTTCTTT.

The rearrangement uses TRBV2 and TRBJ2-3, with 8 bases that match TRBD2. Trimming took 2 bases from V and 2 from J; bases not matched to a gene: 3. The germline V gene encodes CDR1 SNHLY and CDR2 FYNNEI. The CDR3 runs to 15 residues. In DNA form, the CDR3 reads TGTGCCAGCAGTGAAACTAGCGGTGACACAGATACGCAGTATTTT. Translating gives CASSETSGDTDTQYF.

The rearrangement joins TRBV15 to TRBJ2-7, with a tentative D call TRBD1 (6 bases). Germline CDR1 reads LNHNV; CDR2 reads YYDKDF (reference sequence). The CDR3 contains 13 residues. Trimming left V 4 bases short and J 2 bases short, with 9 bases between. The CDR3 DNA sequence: TGTGCCACCAGCAAGGACAGCCCCTACGAGCAGTACTTC. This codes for CATSKDSPYEQYF.

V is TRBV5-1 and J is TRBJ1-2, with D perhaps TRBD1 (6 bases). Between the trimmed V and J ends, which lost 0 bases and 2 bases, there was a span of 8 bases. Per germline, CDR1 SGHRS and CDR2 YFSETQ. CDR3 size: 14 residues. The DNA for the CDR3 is TGCGCCAGCAGCTTGGGGACAGTCAACTATGGCTACACCTTC. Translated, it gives CASSLGTVNYGYTF.

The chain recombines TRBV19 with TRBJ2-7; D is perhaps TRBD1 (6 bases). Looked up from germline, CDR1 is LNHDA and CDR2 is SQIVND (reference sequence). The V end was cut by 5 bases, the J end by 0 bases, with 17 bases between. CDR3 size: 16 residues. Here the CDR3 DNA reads TGTGCCAGTAGTCGCCAATCCGGGACATACTCCTACGAGCAGTACTTC. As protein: CASSRQSGTYSYEQYF. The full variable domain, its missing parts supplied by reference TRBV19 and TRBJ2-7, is DGGITQSPKYLFRKEGQNVTLSCEQNLNHDAMYWYRQDPGQGLRLIYYSQIVNDFQKGDIAEGYSVSREKKESFPLTVTSAQKNPTAFYLCASSRQSGTYSYEQYFGPGTRLTVT.

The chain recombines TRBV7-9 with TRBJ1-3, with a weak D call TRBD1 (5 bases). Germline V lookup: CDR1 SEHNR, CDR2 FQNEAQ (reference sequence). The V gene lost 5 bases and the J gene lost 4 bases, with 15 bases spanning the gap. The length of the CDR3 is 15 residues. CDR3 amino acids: CASSGRGGPGNTIYF. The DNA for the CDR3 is TGTGCCAGCAGCGGGCGGGGGGGACCCGGAAACACCATATATTTT.

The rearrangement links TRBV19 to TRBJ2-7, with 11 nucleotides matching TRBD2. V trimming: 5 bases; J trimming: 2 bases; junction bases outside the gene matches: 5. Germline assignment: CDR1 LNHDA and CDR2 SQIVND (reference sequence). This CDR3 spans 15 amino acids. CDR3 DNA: TGTGCCAGTAGTTTTAGCGGGAGGGGGACCTACGAGCAGTACTTC. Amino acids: CASSFSGRGTYEQYF.

As DNA, the CDR3 is TGCGCCAGCAGAAGGTACACGAGCGGGAGGCCCACAGATACGCAGTATTTT. Its translation: CASRRYTSGRPTDTQYF. The V gene is TRBV5-1, the J gene TRBJ2-3, with 9 nucleotides matching TRBD2. In germline, CDR1 is SGHRS, CDR2 YFSETQ. Trimming took 5 bases from V and 2 from J; bases not matched to a gene: 12. The CDR3 covers 17 residues.

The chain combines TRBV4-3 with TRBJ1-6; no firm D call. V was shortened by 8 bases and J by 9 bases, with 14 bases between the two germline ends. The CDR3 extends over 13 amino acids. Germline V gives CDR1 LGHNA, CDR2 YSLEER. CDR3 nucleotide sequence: TGCGCCAGCTCATCAGGCTCAAGTTCACCCCTCCACTTT. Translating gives CASSSGSSSPLHF.

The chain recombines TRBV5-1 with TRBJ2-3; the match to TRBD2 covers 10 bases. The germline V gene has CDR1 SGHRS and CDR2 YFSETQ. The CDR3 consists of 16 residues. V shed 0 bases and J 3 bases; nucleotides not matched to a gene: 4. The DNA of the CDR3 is TGCGCCAGCAGCTTGGCCGCTAGCGGGAGAACAGATACGCAGTATTTT. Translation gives CASSLAASGRTDTQYF.

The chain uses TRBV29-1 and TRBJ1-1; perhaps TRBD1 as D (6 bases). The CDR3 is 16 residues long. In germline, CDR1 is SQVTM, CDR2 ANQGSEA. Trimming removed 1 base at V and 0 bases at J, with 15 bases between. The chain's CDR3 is CSVEARGQNMNTEAFF. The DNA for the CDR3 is TGCAGCGTTGAAGCGCGAGGACAGAACATGAACACTGAAGCTTTCTTT.

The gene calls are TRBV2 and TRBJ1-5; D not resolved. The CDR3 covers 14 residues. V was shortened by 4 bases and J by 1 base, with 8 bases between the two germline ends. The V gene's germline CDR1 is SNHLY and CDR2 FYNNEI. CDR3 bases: TGTGCCAGCAGTGGAGGGAAAAGCAATCAGCCCCAGCATTTT. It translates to CASSGGKSNQPQHF. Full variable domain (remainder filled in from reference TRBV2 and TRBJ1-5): EPEVTQTPSHQVTQMGQEVILRCVPISNHLYFYWYRQILGQKVEFLVSFYNNEISEKSEIFDDQFSVERPDGSNFTLKIRSTKLEDSAMYFCASSGGKSNQPQHFGDGTRLSIL.

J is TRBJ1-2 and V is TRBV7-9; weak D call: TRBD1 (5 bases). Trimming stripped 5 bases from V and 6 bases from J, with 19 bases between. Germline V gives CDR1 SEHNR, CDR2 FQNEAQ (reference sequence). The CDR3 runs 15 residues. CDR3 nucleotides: TGTGCCAGCAGCCCGAGAAGGTCGGGGGTGGATGGCTACACCTTC. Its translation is CASSPRRSGVDGYTF. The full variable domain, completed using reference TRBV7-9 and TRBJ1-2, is DTGVSQNPRHKITKRGQNVTFRCDPISEHNRLYWYRQTLGQGPEFLTYFQNEAQLEKSRLLSDRFSAERPKGSFSTLEIQRTEQGDSAMYLCASSPRRSGVDGYTFGSGTRLTVV.

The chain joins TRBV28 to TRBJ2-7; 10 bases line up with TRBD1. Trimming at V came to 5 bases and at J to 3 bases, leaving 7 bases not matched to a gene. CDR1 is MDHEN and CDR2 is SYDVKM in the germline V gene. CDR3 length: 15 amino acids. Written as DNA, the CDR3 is TGTGCCAGCAGTCGCCAGACAGGGGGCAGCTACGAGCAGTACTTC. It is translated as CASSRQTGGSYEQYF.

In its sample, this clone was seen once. The DNA for the CDR3 is TGTGCCAGCAGTCCTGCCTCGGGGACTGAAGCTTTCTTT. It encodes CASSPASGTEAFF. The rearrangement uses TRBV6-1 and TRBJ1-1; unclear D gene. Trimming shortened V by 5 bases and J by 5 bases, and 12 bases separated the two germline ends. CDR1 is MNHNS, CDR2 SASEGT, per germline. The CDR3 sequence is 13 residues long.

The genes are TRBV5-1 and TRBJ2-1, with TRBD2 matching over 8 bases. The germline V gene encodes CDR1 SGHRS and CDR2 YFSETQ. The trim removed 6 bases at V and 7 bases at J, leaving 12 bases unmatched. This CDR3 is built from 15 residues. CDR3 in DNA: TGCGCCAGCACCGTGTTGGGCGGGGGGTCGAATGAGCAGTTCTTC. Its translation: CASTVLGGGSNEQFF.

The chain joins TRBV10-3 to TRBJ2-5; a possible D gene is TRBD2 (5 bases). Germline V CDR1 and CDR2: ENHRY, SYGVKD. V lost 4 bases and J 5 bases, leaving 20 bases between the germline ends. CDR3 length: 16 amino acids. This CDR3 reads CAISADQAIRGETQYF. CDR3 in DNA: TGTGCCATCAGTGCGGACCAAGCGATCAGAGGGGAGACCCAGTACTTC.

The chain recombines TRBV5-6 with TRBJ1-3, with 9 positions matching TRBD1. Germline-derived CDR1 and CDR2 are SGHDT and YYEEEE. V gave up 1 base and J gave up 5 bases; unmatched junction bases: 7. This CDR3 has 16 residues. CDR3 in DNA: TGTGCCAGCAGCTTGAAGGACAGGGGTCATCGAAACACCATATATTTT. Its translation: CASSLKDRGHRNTIYF. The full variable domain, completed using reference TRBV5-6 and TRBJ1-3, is DAGVTQSPTHLIKTRGQQVTLRCSPKSGHDTVSWYQQALGQGPQFIFQYYEEEERQRGNFPDRFSGHQFPNYSSELNVNALLLGDSALYLCASSLKDRGHRNTIYFGEGSWLTVV.

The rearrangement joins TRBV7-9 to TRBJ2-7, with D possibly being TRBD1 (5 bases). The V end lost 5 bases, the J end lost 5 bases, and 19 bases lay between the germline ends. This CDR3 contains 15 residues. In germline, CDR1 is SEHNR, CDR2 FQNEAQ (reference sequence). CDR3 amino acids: CASSRGQGMFHEQYF. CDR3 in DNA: TGTGCCAGCAGCCGCGGACAAGGAATGTTTCACGAGCAGTACTTC.

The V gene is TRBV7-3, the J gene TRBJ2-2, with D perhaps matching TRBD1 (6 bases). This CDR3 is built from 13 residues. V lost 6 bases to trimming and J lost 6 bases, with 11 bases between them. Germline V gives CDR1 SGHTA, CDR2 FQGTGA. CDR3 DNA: TGTGCCAGCAGACAGGGAACGGCCGGGGAGCTGTTTTTT. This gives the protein CASRQGTAGELFF.